The 21 T cell receptor beta chains listed next were all sequenced from one sample in a study of CD8+CD57+ T cells in acquired aplastic anemia. Using genomic DNA as the template, TCR beta VDJ and CDR3 profiling was carried out. TCRdb redid the calling of the reads with MiXCR, one entry per CDR3 protein. The table has some 220,000 distinct CDR3 sequences, about 37% seen once. Sequenced input: sorted CD4+, CD8+, or CD8+CD57+ T cells (not recorded which) from PBMCs. The receptors were sampled from a human donor in good health, serving as a control.

At least ten counts were recorded for this clonotype. The V gene is TRBV20-1, the J gene TRBJ1-1; maybe TRBD1 (6 bases). Germline V gene lookup returns CDR1 DFQATT and CDR2 SNEGSKA (reference sequence). V was pared by 3 bases and J by 8 bases, with 19 bases between. The CDR3 has 14 amino acids. The CDR3 bases are TGCAGTGCTAGGGGGGGAGGGGGTCGAATGGAAGCTTTCTTT. It specifies CSARGGGGRMEAFF.

The chain recombines TRBV12-5 with TRBJ2-7; D not certain. This CDR3 has 14 amino acids. Trimming left V 0 bases short and J 5 bases short, with 11 bases between. CDR1 and CDR2 (germline): LGHNT, FRNRAP. The CDR3 coding sequence is TGTGCTAGTGGTTTGGTTGGCGGATTCCACGAGCAGTACTTC. This gives the protein CASGLVGGFHEQYF.

The chain has TRBV9 and TRBJ1-5, with 7 bases that match TRBD1. This CDR3 has 14 amino acids. Trimming at V came to 0 bases and at J to 7 bases, leaving 4 bases not matched to a gene. Per germline, CDR1 SGDLS and CDR2 YYNGEE. CDR3 sequence reads: CASSVGQGGQPQHF. In nucleotides, the CDR3 is TGTGCCAGCAGCGTAGGACAGGGAGGGCAGCCCCAGCATTTT.

Notes on this clonotype: A read error may produce the germline difference seen at one junction end. This chain links TRBV20-1 with TRBJ2-1; D call uncertain. The CDR3 spans 14 residues. Per the germline V gene, CDR1 is DFQATT and CDR2 is SNEGSKA (reference sequence). CDR3 amino acids: CSARGRVGPNEQFF. In nucleotides, the CDR3 is TGCAGTGCCAGAGGCCGGGTGGGTCCCAATGAGCAGTTCTTC.

This clonotype came up many times. This sequence joins TRBV10-3 and TRBJ1-2; D remains unclear. Germline assignment: CDR1 ENHRY and CDR2 SYGVKD. The V end was cut by 3 bases, the J end by 5 bases, with 16 bases between. This CDR3 is 15 amino acids long. CDR3 amino acids: CAISDGRVPTYGYTF. The CDR3 DNA is TGTGCCATCAGTGATGGGAGGGTACCTACTTATGGCTACACCTTC.

The chain joins TRBV10-1 to TRBJ2-1; 12 positions agree with TRBD2. The V gene end was trimmed by 3 bases and the J gene end by 11 bases; junction bases not matched to a gene: 5. This CDR3 has 14 residues. Germline lookup yields CDR1 WNHNN and CDR2 SYGVQD (reference sequence). The CDR3 DNA sequence: TGCGCCAGCAGTGAACCTAGCGGGAGGGTAAAGCAGTTCTTC. Its translation is CASSEPSGRVKQFF.

This clonotype was seen a handful of times. The V gene is TRBV10-3, the J gene TRBJ2-3; TRBD2 aligns across 13 bases. The ends lost 4 bases at V and 3 bases at J; junction bases unmatched: 7. Germline-derived CDR1 and CDR2 are ENHRY and SYGVKD. The CDR3 is made up of 17 amino acids. The CDR3: CAISGGTSGNWTDTQYF. In nucleotides, the CDR3 is TGTGCCATCAGTGGGGGGACTAGCGGGAATTGGACAGATACGCAGTATTTT.

V and J are TRBV20-1 and TRBJ1-2; D remains unclear. V lost 4 bases, J lost 0 bases, and 3 bases lay in between. The CDR3 is made up of 11 amino acids. Germline CDR1 DFQATT, CDR2 SNEGSKA (reference sequence). In nucleotides, the CDR3 is TGCAGTGCTATGCCTAACTATGGCTACACCTTC. It yields the protein CSAMPNYGYTF.

This clonotype was seen at least ten times. The rearrangement links TRBV7-2 to TRBJ2-7, with 8 bases lining up with TRBD1. V shed 5 bases, J shed 4 bases, and the junction held 10 bases outside the gene matches. Germline V gene sequence: CDR1 SGHTA, CDR2 FQGNSA. The CDR3 is 15 amino acids. CDR3 coding DNA: TGTGCCAGCAGCACAGCCGGGACAGGTCGGTACGAGCAGTACTTC. Its translation is CASSTAGTGRYEQYF. The full variable domain, with the rest looked up from reference TRBV7-2 and TRBJ2-7, is GAGVSQSPSNKVTEKGKDVELRCDPISGHTALYWYRQSLGQGLEFLIYFQGNSAPDKSGLPSDRFSAERTGGSVSTLTIQRTQQEDSAVYLCASSTAGTGRYEQYFGPGTRLTVT.

Of note for this clonotype: A much bigger clone sits one base away, suggesting this may be a read error. The V call is TRBV12-3 or TRBV12-4, the J call TRBJ1-1; tentative D call: TRBD1 (6 bases). This CDR3 contains 14 residues. Written as DNA, the CDR3 is TGTGCCGGCAGGGAGACAGGTCCTAACACTGAAGCTTTCTTT. Translation gives CAGRETGPNTEAFF.

The chain has TRBV6-4 and TRBJ1-2, with D maybe TRBD1 (6 bases). V lost 6 bases to trimming and J lost 7 bases, with 18 bases between them. Germline values: CDR1 MRHNA, CDR2 SNTAGT. This CDR3 comprises 14 residues. The CDR3 sequence: CASSAGTFGRGYTF. CDR3 nucleotides: TGTGCCAGCAGCGCCGGGACATTTGGCCGTGGCTACACCTTC.

In this sample, this clonotype turned up a few times. This clone may be a read error of a much larger clone one base away. The CDR3 does not end in the conserved phenylalanine or tryptophan, so this is likely a read error. V gene TRBV19 combines with J gene TRBJ1-2, with unresolved D. The germline V gene has CDR1 LNHDA and CDR2 SQIVND (reference sequence). Trimming stripped 6 bases from V and 4 bases from J, with 12 bases between. The CDR3 has 13 amino acids. Here the CDR3 reads CASSNGPGYGYTL. Written as DNA, the CDR3 is TGTGCCAGTAGCAATGGTCCCGGCTATGGCTACACCCTC.

This rearrangement joins TRBV20-1 to TRBJ2-1; TRBD2 matches at 15 bases. The CDR3 consists of 17 residues. Germline CDR1 DFQATT, CDR2 SNEGSKA (reference sequence). The J segment lost 3 bases and the V segment lost 4 bases, leaving 7 bases of the junction unmatched. The CDR3 loop is CSATGLAGGPVYNEQFF. The DNA of the CDR3 is TGCAGTGCTACCGGACTAGCGGGAGGGCCGGTCTACAATGAGCAGTTCTTC.

The chain employs TRBV6-1 and TRBJ1-1; D unresolved. V was trimmed by 3 bases and J by 1 base, leaving 3 bases between them. This CDR3 comprises 12 residues. From germline, CDR1 is MNHNS and CDR2 SASEGT. The CDR3 nucleotides read TGTGCCAGCAGTGACCCGAACACTGAAGCTTTCTTT. Translated: CASSDPNTEAFF.

This clonotype occurred many times. CDR3 in amino acids: CSASPSTDTQYF. For the CDR3, the DNA is TGCAGTGCCTCCCCGAGCACAGATACGCAGTATTTT. V gene TRBV20-1 combines with J gene TRBJ2-3; D ambiguous. Germline V gene data show CDR1 as DFQATT and CDR2 as SNEGSKA (reference sequence). The CDR3 contains 12 residues. V lost 6 bases and J 0 bases, leaving 7 bases between the germline ends.

At least ten counts were recorded for this clonotype. The gene calls are TRBV11-2 and TRBJ1-1; 7 nucleotides match TRBD1. The trim removed 2 bases at V and 7 bases at J, leaving 7 bases unmatched. This CDR3 has 14 residues. CDR1 and CDR2 (germline): SGHAT, FQNNGV. CDR3 amino acids: CASSLLGQGGEAFF. The CDR3, as DNA: TGTGCCAGCAGCTTACTAGGGCAGGGGGGTGAAGCTTTCTTT.

J is TRBJ2-7 and V is TRBV2, with D tentatively TRBD1 (6 bases). The length of the CDR3 is 15 residues. CDR1 and CDR2 from the germline V gene are SNHLY and FYNNEI. V lost 5 bases, J lost 3 bases, and 17 bases lay in between. CDR3 DNA: TGTGCCAGCAGTTTACAGCTGGGGGCGGTCTACGAGCAGTACTTC. Translated, it gives CASSLQLGAVYEQYF. Variable domain in full (rest from reference TRBV2 and TRBJ2-7): EPEVTQTPSHQVTQMGQEVILRCVPISNHLYFYWYRQILGQKVEFLVSFYNNEISEKSEIFDDQFSVERPDGSNFTLKIRSTKLEDSAMYFCASSLQLGAVYEQYFGPGTRLTVT.

In its sample, this clonotype was seen many times. The rearrangement links TRBV6-5 to TRBJ1-5; 8 nucleotides align to TRBD1. The CDR3 loop spans 14 amino acids. V dropped 6 bases and J dropped 5; count of bases not matched to a gene: 6. CDR1 is MNHEY, CDR2 SVGAGI, per germline. Here the CDR3 DNA reads TGTGCCAGCAGCCGACAGGGGAGTGATCAGCCCCAGCATTTT. Translated, it gives CASSRQGSDQPQHF.

This clonotype was recorded many times. The chain recombines TRBV5-1 with TRBJ2-7, with 7 positions matching TRBD2. Per germline, CDR1 SGHRS and CDR2 YFSETQ. The CDR3 consists of 16 residues. The ends lost 4 bases at V and 2 bases at J; junction bases unmatched: 12. CDR3 bases: TGCGCCAGCAGCGGGGAGGGATCGACTAGCACCTACGAGCAGTACTTC. This gives the protein CASSGEGSTSTYEQYF.

The chain recombines TRBV7-9 with TRBJ2-5; no clear D. The CDR3 covers 16 residues. Germline CDR1 reads SEHNR; CDR2 reads FQNEAQ (reference sequence). The ends were cut back, 5 bases at V and 7 bases at J, with 23 bases in the middle. CDR3 in DNA: TGTGCCAGCAGCCCCCTCTCTACTAACGATGTTGGGACCCAGTACTTC. As protein: CASSPLSTNDVGTQYF.

CDR3: CASSQGQPFHGYTF. The CDR3 DNA is TGCGCCAGCAGCCAAGGACAACCCTTCCATGGCTACACCTTC. The chain links TRBV4-1 to TRBJ1-2; D is uncertain. The length of the CDR3 is 14 residues. Between the trimmed V and J ends, which lost 1 base and 6 bases, there was a span of 12 bases. Germline CDR1 reads MGHRA; CDR2 reads YSYEKL.